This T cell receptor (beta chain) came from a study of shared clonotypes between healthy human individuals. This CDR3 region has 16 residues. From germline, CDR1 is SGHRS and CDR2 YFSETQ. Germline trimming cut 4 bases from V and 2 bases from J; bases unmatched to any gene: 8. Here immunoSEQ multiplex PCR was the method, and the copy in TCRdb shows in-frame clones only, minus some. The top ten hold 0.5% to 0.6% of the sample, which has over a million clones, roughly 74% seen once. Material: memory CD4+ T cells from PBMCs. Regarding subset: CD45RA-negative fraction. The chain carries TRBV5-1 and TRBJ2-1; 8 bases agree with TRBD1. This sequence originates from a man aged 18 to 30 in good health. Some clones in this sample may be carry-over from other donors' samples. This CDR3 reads CASSGLRTGTYNEQFF. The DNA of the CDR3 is TGCGCCAGCAGCGGTCTGCGGACAGGGACCTACAATGAGCAGTTCTTC.